These 9 T cell receptor beta chains share one sample of origin, sequenced in a study of CXCR3-negative and CXCR3-positive naive CD8 T cells. The authors prepared UMI-labeled TRB cDNA libraries by 5' RACE. After re-calling the 5' RACE reads, TCRdb lists one entry per CDR3 protein, DNA absent. The sample has about 82,000 distinct CDR3 sequences, and its top ten clones hold 1.1%. The source material was naive CXCR3- CD8+ T cells from blood. Sample subset: CD45RO-CCR7+CD27+CD95- naive CD8+ T cells lacking CXCR3 (TNR3-). Receptor source: a human donor in good health. Some clones in this sample may be carry-over from other donors' samples.

This chain links TRBV5-5 with TRBJ2-1. This CDR3 has 13 residues. Per the germline V gene, CDR1 is SGHKS and CDR2 is YYEKEE (reference sequence). CDR3 residues: CASSWGIYNEQFF. The full variable domain, in which reference TRBV5-5 and TRBJ2-1 provide the parts outside the CDR3, is DAGVTQSPTHLIKTRGQQVTLRCSPISGHKSVSWYQQVLGQGPQFIFQYYEKEERGRGNFPDRFSARQFPNYSSELNVNALLLGDSALYLCASSWGIYNEQFFGPGTRLTVL.

The chain employs TRBV12-3 or TRBV12-4 and TRBJ2-7; no DNA is available, so the TRBD1 call from TCRdb remains unchecked. The length of the CDR3 is 15 residues. CDR3 sequence reads: CASSPHRDREAEQYF.

The chain recombines TRBV3-1 with TRBJ2-1; the D gene TCRdb calls, TRBD2, cannot be checked with no DNA. The germline V gene has CDR1 LGHDT and CDR2 YNNKEL (reference sequence). The CDR3 consists of 16 residues. CDR3 residues: CASSQSPPGLRGEQFF.

V usage is TRBV6-5 and J usage is TRBJ2-2. CDR1 is MNHEY and CDR2 is SVGAGI in the germline V gene. This CDR3 is built from 11 residues. CDR3 protein: CATQYSGELFF.

The chain is built from TRBV19 and TRBJ1-1. Germline CDR1 LNHDA, CDR2 SQIVND (reference sequence). The CDR3 length is 14 residues. CDR3 amino acids: CASRPKGGGTEAFF.

This chain joins TRBV7-7 and TRBJ2-3. Per germline, CDR1 SSHAT and CDR2 FNYEAQ (reference sequence). The CDR3 spans 14 residues. The CDR3 is CASSSDGGTDTQYF.

The gene calls are TRBV7-9 and TRBJ1-2; the TRBD1 assignment by TCRdb is unverifiable without DNA. In germline, CDR1 is SEHNR, CDR2 FQNEAQ (reference sequence). This CDR3 is 16 amino acids long. The CDR3 loop is CASSPAVGGAHYGYTF.

V is TRBV18 and J is TRBJ1-1. The CDR3 loop spans 14 amino acids. Germline lookup yields CDR1 KGHSH and CDR2 LQKENI. CDR3 sequence reads: CASSPTFGDTEAFF.

The rearrangement uses TRBV28 and TRBJ2-3; TCRdb's D gene call, TRBD2, goes unchecked for lack of DNA. This CDR3 has 13 residues. The V gene's germline CDR1 is MDHEN and CDR2 SYDVKM. The chain's CDR3 is CASSLGQGDTQYF.